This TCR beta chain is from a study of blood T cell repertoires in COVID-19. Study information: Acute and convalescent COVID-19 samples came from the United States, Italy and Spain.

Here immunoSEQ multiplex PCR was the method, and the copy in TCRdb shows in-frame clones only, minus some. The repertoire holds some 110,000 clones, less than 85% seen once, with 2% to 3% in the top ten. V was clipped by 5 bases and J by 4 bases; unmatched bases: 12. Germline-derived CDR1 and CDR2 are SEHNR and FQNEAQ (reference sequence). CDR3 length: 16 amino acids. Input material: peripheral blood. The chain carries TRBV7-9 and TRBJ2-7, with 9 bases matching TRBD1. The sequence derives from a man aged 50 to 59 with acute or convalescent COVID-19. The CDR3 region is CASSNTGGEYIYEQYF. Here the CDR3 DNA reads TGTGCCAGCAGCAATACAGGGGGCGAATATATATACGAGCAGTACTTC. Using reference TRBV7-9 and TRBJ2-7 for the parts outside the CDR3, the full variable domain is DTGVSQNPRHKITKRGQNVTFRCDPISEHNRLYWYRQTLGQGPEFLTYFQNEAQLEKSRLLSDRFSAERPKGSFSTLEIQRTEQGDSAMYLCASSNTGGEYIYEQYFGPGTRLTVT.